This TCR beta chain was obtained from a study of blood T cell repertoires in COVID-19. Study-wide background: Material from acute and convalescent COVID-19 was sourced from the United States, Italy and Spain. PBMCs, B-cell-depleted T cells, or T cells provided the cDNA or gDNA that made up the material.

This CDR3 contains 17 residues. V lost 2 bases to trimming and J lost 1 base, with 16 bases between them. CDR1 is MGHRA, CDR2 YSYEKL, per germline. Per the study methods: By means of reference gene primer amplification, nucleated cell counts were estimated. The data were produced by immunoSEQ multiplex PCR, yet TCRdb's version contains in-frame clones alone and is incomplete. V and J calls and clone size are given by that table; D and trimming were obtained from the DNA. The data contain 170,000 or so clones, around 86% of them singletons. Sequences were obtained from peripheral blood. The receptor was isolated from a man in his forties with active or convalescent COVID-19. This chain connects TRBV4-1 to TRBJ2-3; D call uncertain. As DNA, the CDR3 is TGCGCCAGCAGCCAAATTCCAAGGCAGGCCCGCACAGATACGCAGTATTTT. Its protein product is CASSQIPRQARTDTQYF.